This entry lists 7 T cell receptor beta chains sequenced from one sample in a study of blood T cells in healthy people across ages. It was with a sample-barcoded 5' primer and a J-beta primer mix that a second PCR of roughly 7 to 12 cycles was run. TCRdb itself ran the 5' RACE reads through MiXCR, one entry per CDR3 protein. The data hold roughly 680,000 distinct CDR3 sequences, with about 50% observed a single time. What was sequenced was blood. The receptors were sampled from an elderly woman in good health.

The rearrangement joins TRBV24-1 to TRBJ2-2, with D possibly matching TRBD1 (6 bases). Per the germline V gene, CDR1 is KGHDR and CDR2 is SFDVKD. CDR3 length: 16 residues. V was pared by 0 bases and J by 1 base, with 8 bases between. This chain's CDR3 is CATSDLSRGNTGELFF. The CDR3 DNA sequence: TGTGCCACCAGTGATTTGTCCAGGGGGAACACCGGGGAGCTGTTTTTT.

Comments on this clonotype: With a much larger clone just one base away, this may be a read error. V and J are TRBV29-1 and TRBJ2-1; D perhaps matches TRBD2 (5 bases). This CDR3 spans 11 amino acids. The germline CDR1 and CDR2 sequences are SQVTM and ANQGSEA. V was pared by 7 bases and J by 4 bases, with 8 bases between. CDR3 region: CSGSGYNEQFF. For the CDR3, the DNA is TGCAGCGGTTCGGGGTACAATGAGCAGTTCTTC.

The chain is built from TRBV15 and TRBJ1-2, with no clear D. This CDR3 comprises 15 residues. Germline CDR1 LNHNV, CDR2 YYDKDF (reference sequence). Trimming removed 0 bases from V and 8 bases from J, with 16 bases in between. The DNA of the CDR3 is TGTGCCACCAGCAGAGATGGGAGGACCACGGGGGGCTACACCTTC. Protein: CATSRDGRTTGGYTF.

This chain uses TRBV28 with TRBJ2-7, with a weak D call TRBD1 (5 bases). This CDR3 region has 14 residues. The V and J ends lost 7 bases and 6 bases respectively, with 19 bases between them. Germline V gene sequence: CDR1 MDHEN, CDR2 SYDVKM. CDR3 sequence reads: CASIDRGSRLEQYF. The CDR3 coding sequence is TGTGCCAGCATCGATAGGGGTTCTCGGCTCGAGCAGTACTTC.

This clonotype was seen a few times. The CDR3 reads CSARTYGGNTEAFF. The CDR3, as DNA: TGCAGTGCTAGAACCTATGGGGGGAACACTGAAGCTTTCTTT. The V gene is TRBV20-1, the J gene TRBJ1-1; perhaps TRBD1 as D (5 bases). Per germline, CDR1 DFQATT and CDR2 SNEGSKA (reference sequence). Trimming pared 2 bases from V and 1 base from J, leaving 11 bases between. The CDR3 length is 14 residues.

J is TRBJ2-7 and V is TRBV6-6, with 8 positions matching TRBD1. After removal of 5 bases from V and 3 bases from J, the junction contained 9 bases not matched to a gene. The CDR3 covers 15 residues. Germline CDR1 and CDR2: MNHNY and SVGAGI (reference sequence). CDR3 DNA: TGTGCCAGCAGTACGAAAGCCGACAGGGGCTACGAGCAGTACTTC. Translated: CASSTKADRGYEQYF.

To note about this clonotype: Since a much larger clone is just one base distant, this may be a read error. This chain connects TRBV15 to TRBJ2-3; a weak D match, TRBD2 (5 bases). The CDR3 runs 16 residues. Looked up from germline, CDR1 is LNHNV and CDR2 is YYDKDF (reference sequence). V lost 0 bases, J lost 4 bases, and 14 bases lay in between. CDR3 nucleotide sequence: TGTGCCACCAGCAGAGATAGTACTAGACATTCAGATACGCAGTATTTT. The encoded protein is CATSRDSTRHSDTQYF. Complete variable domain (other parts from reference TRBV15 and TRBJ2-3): DAMVIQNPRYQVTQFGKPVTLSCSQTLNHNVMYWYQQKSSQAPKLLFHYYDKDFNNEADTPDNFQSRRPNTSFCFLDIRSPGLGDTAMYLCATSRDSTRHSDTQYFGPGTRLTVL.